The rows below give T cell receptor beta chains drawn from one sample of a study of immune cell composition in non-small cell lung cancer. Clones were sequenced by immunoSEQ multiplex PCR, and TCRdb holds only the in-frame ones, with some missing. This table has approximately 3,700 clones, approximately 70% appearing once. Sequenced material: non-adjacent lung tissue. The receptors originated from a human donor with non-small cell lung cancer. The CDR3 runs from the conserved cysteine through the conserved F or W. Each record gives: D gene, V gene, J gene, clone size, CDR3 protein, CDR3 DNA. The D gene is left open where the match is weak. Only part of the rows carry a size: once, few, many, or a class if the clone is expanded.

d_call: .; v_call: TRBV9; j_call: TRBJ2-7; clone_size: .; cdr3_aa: CASSVDWGGGSSEQYF; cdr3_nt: TGTGCCAGCAGCGTAGATTGGGGAGGGGGGAGTTCCGAGCAGTACTTC
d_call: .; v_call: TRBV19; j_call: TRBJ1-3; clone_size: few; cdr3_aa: CASSPLTTDRSGNTIYF; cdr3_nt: TGTGCCAGTAGTCCCTTAACGACAGATCGATCGGGAAACACCATATATTTT
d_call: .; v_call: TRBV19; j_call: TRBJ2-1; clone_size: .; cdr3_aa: CASSIPPLPRRVNEQFF; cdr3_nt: TGTGCCAGTAGTATCCCACCCCTACCCCGCCGGGTAAATGAGCAGTTCTTC
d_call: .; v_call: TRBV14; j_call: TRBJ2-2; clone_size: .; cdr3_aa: CASSTLAGRAGELFF; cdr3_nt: TGTGCCAGCAGCACCCTGGCGGGTAGGGCCGGGGAGCTGTTTTTT
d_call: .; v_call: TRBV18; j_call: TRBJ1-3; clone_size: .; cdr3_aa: CASSPPGLNSGNTIYF; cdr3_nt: TGTGCCAGCTCACCACCGGGACTGAACTCTGGAAACACCATATATTTT
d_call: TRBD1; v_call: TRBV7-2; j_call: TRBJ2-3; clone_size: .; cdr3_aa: CASSANRGQNTQYF; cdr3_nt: TGTGCCAGCAGCGCAAACAGGGGGCAAAATACGCAGTATTTT
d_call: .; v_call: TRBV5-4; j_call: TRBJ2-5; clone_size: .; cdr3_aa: CASSPPPGGLKKTQYF; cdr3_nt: TGTGCCAGCAGCCCCCCCCCGGGGGGCTTGAAGAAGACCCAGTACTTC
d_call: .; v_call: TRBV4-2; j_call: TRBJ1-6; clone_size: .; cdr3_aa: CASSQEGPGDSYNSPLHF; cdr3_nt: TGTGCCAGCAGCCAAGAAGGACCAGGGGACTCCTATAATTCACCCCTCCACTTT
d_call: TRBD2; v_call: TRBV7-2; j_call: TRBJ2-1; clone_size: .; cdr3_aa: CASSPQGSGGDEQFF; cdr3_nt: TGTGCCAGCAGCCCCCAGGGTAGCGGGGGGGATGAGCAGTTCTTC
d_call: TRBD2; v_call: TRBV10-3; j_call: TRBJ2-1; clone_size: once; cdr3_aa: CAIRAGDEQFF; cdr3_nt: TGTGCCATCAGAGCGGGGGATGAGCAGTTCTTC
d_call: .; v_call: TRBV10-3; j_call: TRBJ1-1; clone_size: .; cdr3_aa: CAITTTALNTEAFF; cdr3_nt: TGTGCCATCACCACGACAGCTTTGAACACTGAAGCTTTCTTT
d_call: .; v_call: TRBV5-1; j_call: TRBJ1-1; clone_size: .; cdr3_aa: CASSFHDSLDTEAFF; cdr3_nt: TGCGCCAGCAGCTTCCACGACAGTCTTGACACTGAAGCTTTCTTT
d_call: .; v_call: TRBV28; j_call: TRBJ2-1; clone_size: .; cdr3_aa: CASSSGVSRRDEQFF; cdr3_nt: TGTGCCAGCAGTTCCGGGGTCTCCCGAAGGGATGAGCAGTTCTTC
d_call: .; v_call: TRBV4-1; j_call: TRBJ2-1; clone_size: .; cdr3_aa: CASSQKSSRDEQFF; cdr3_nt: TGCGCCAGCAGCCAGAAGAGCAGTCGGGATGAGCAGTTCTTC
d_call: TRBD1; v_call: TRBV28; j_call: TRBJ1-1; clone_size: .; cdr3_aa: CASTGDVAGGNTEAFF; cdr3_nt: TGTGCCAGCACTGGGGACGTGGCAGGGGGGAACACTGAAGCTTTCTTT
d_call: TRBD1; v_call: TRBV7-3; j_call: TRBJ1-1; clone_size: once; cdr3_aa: CASSLNPFGGQSSTEAFF; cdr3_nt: TGTGCCAGCAGCTTAAACCCATTTGGGGGACAGTCTAGCACTGAAGCTTTCTTT
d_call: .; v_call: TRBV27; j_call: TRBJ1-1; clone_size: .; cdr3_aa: CASSLSGGRTTEAFF; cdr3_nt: TGTGCCAGCAGTTTATCGGGGGGGCGCACAACTGAAGCTTTCTTT
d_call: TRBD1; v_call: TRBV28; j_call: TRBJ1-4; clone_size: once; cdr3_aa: CASSPQTGGVEKLFF; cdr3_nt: TGTGCCAGCAGTCCTCAGACAGGGGGCGTTGAAAAACTGTTTTTT
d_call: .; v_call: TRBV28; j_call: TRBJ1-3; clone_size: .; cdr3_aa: CASSPPGTSGNTIYF; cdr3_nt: TGTGCCAGCAGTCCACCCGGGACTTCTGGAAACACCATATATTTT
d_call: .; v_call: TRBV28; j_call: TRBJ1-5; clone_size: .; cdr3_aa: CASSTDRTQHF; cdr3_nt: TGTGCCAGCAGTACCGACAGGACCCAGCATTTT
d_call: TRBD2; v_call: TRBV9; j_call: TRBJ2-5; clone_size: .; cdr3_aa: CASSVAGLAEETQYF; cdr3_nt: TGTGCCAGCAGCGTAGCGGGACTAGCGGAAGAGACCCAGTACTTC
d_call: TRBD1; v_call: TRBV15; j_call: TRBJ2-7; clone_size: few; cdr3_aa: CATSRDWTGDHEQYF; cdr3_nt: TGTGCCACCAGCAGAGATTGGACAGGGGACCACGAGCAGTACTTC
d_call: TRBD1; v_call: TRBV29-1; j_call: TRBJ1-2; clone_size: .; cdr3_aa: CSVQLDRTNYGYTF; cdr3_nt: TGCAGCGTCCAGTTGGACAGGACGAACTATGGCTACACCTTC
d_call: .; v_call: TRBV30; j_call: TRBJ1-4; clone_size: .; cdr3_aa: CAWRMGVRDEKLFF; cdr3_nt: TGTGCCTGGAGAATGGGAGTGAGGGATGAAAAACTGTTTTTT
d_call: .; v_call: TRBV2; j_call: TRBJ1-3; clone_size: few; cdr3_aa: CASTPQNSGNTIYF; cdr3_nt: TGTGCCAGCACCCCTCAGAATTCGGGAAACACCATATATTTT
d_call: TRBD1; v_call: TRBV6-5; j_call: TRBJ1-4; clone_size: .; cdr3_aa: CASSMGDPGGKLFF; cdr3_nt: TGTGCCAGCAGCATGGGGGACCCAGGGGGGAAACTGTTTTTT
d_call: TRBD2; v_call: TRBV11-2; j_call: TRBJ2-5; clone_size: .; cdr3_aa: CASSLRTSGSMGTQYF; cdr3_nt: TGTGCCAGCAGCCTCCGGACTAGCGGGAGCATGGGGACCCAGTACTTC
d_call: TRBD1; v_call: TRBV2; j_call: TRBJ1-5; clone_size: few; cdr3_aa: CASSQDRVNQPQHF; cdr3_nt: TGTGCCAGCAGTCAGGACAGGGTCAACCAGCCCCAGCATTTT
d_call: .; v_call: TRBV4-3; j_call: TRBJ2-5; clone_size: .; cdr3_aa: CASSQENGRDKTQYF; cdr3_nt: TGCGCCAGCAGCCAAGAGAATGGCAGGGACAAGACCCAGTACTTC